A selection of T cell receptor beta chains follows, all from one sample in a study of T cell responses to AZD1222 COVID-19 vaccine. Profiled with immunoSEQ multiplex PCR; TCRdb holds only in-frame clones, not every one. Among about 78,000 clones listed, 70% to 85% were seen once. Sequencing used peripheral blood, obtained on day 0 of AZD1222 vaccination. The receptors derive from an adult in good health. Both conserved end residues are part of each CDR3. Each record gives: clone size, V gene, CDR3 protein. Expanded clones get a size class; other rows say once, few or many, or leave the size out.

clone_size: few
v_call: TRBV9
cdr3_aa: CASSANIPDIDYGYTF

clone_size: .
v_call: TRBV19
cdr3_aa: CASSMGRETEAFF

clone_size: .
v_call: TRBV3-1/TRBV3-2
cdr3_aa: CASSRTGQGARNEQFF

clone_size: .
v_call: TRBV27
cdr3_aa: CASSFSQTYNSPLHF

clone_size: .
v_call: TRBV7-2
cdr3_aa: CASSTGQGNEKLFF

clone_size: .
v_call: TRBV5-6
cdr3_aa: CASRRGRNGYTF

clone_size: .
v_call: TRBV30
cdr3_aa: CAWSVPWGGYGYTF

clone_size: .
v_call: TRBV30
cdr3_aa: CAWSVWGHEQYF

clone_size: .
v_call: TRBV11-2
cdr3_aa: CASSLGSGKDTQYF

clone_size: few
v_call: TRBV7-6
cdr3_aa: CASSLRRGGQGDDNEQFF

clone_size: .
v_call: TRBV7-2
cdr3_aa: CASSLTRQGDFYTF

clone_size: .
v_call: TRBV19
cdr3_aa: CASRGGQAGYSNQPQHF

clone_size: .
v_call: TRBV6-5
cdr3_aa: CASSYSQGSNSPLHF

clone_size: .
v_call: TRBV4-3
cdr3_aa: CASSQEGLAVSPETQYF

clone_size: .
v_call: TRBV7-9
cdr3_aa: CASSFPLRGGPSSNEQFF

clone_size: .
v_call: TRBV7-9
cdr3_aa: CASSQREGRNNEQFF

clone_size: few
v_call: TRBV3-1/TRBV3-2
cdr3_aa: CASSFDGGGAEAFF

clone_size: .
v_call: TRBV25-1
cdr3_aa: CASMGVSNEKLFF

clone_size: once
v_call: TRBV19
cdr3_aa: CASSRGGLNTEAFF

clone_size: .
v_call: TRBV11-2
cdr3_aa: CASREAGTSGYNEQFF

clone_size: .
v_call: TRBV7-2
cdr3_aa: CASSLNAGSPMNTEAFF

clone_size: .
v_call: TRBV5-1
cdr3_aa: CASSLDQGNDGYTF

clone_size: few
v_call: TRBV7-9
cdr3_aa: CASSLVTGSGSPLHF

clone_size: .
v_call: TRBV10-2
cdr3_aa: CASTGTFVLSAYEQYF

clone_size: .
v_call: TRBV27
cdr3_aa: CASSPSDLGRRAFF

clone_size: .
v_call: TRBV5-1
cdr3_aa: CASSEIGTGELFF

clone_size: .
v_call: TRBV4-3
cdr3_aa: CASSQVRQNTEAFF

clone_size: .
v_call: TRBV5-4
cdr3_aa: CASTIPPGEQYF

clone_size: .
v_call: TRBV30
cdr3_aa: CASKQDYEQYF

clone_size: .
v_call: TRBV5-1
cdr3_aa: CASSRGQGSEKLFF

clone_size: .
v_call: TRBV19
cdr3_aa: CASSRGNRGSETQYF

clone_size: .
v_call: TRBV11-2
cdr3_aa: CASSTRAGGVYEQYF

clone_size: .
v_call: TRBV6-2/TRBV6-3
cdr3_aa: CASSYRRGDARAADEQFF

clone_size: .
v_call: TRBV4-3
cdr3_aa: CASSHNRGNTEAFF

clone_size: .
v_call: TRBV7-2
cdr3_aa: CASSSGPIYEQYF

clone_size: .
v_call: TRBV30
cdr3_aa: CAWSGGRSTTSGGPNEQFF

clone_size: .
v_call: TRBV7-2
cdr3_aa: CASSPVGLAGDTQYF

clone_size: .
v_call: TRBV27
cdr3_aa: CASSLGTSGGNEQFF

clone_size: once
v_call: TRBV5-5
cdr3_aa: CASSPRTQETQYF

clone_size: .
v_call: TRBV7-2
cdr3_aa: CASSRPGQIYGYTF

clone_size: once
v_call: TRBV21-1
cdr3_aa: CASSPRQGPYNEQFF

clone_size: .
v_call: TRBV5-4
cdr3_aa: CASSFWVGSPLHF

clone_size: .
v_call: TRBV27
cdr3_aa: CASSRASGYTEAFF

clone_size: .
v_call: TRBV19
cdr3_aa: CASSMVIGPSFGGYTF

clone_size: .
v_call: TRBV6-5
cdr3_aa: CASTRRNSGNTIYF

clone_size: .
v_call: TRBV9
cdr3_aa: CASESPGNIQYF

clone_size: .
v_call: TRBV9
cdr3_aa: CASKGAGDTQYF

clone_size: .
v_call: TRBV29-1
cdr3_aa: CSVGARGNTGELFF

clone_size: .
v_call: TRBV2
cdr3_aa: CASSVVRGPTNYGYTF

clone_size: .
v_call: TRBV5-1
cdr3_aa: CASSQGRSNTGELFF

clone_size: .
v_call: TRBV7-2
cdr3_aa: CASSLDYGGNEQFF

clone_size: .
v_call: TRBV28
cdr3_aa: CASSITGTGLNEQFF

clone_size: .
v_call: TRBV7-2
cdr3_aa: CASSLRGIAKNIQYF